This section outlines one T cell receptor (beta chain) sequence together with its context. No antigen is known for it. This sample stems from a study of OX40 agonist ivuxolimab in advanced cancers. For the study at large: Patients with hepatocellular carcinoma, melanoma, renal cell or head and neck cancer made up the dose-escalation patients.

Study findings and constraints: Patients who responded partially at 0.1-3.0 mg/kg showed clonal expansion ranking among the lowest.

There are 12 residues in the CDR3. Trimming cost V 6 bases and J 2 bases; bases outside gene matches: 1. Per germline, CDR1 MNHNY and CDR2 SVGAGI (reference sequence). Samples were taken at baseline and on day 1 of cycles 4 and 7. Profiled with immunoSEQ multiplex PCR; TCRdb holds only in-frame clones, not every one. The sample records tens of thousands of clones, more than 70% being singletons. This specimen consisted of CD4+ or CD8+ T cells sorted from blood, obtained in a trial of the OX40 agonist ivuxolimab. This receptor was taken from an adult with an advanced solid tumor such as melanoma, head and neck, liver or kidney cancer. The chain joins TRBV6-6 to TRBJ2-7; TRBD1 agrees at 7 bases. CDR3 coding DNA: TGTGCCAGCAGGCAGGGGGCCTACGAGCAGTACTTC. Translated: CASRQGAYEQYF.